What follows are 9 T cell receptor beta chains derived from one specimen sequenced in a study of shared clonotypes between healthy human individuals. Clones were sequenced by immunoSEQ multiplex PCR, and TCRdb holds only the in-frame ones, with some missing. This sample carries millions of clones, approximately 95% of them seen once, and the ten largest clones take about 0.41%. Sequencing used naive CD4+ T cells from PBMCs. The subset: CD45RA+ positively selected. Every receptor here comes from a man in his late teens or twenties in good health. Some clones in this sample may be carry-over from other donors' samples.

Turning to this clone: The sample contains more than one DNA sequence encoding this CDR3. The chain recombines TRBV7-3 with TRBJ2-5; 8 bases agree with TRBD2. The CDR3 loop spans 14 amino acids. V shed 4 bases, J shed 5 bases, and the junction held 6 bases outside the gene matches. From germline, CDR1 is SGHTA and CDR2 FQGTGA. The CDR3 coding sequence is TGTGCCAGCAGCTCTGGACTAGCAGCCGAGACCCAGTACTTC. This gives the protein CASSSGLAAETQYF.

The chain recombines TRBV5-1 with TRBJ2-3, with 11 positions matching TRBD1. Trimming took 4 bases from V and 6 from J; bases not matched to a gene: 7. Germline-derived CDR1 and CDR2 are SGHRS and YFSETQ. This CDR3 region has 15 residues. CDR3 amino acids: CASSIGTGGPDTQYF. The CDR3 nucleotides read TGCGCCAGCAGCATTGGGACAGGGGGACCCGATACGCAGTATTTT.

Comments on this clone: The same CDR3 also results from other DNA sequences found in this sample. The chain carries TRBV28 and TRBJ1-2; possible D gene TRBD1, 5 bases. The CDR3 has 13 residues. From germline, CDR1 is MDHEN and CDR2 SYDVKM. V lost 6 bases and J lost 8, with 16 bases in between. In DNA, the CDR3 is TGTGCCAGCAGCTTCGGGGCAGGGTACGGCTACACCTTC. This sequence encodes CASSFGAGYGYTF.

The CDR3 region is CASSLLAGSTSRGSGYTF. Written as DNA, the CDR3 is TGCGCCAGCAGCTTGCTAGCCGGGTCGACCTCGAGGGGGAGCGGCTACACCTTC. The chain uses TRBV5-1 and TRBJ1-2, with TRBD1 as a possible D gene (6 bases). Trimming left V 1 base short and J 8 bases short, with 27 bases between. The CDR3 is 18 residues long. Germline V gene sequence: CDR1 SGHRS, CDR2 YFSETQ.

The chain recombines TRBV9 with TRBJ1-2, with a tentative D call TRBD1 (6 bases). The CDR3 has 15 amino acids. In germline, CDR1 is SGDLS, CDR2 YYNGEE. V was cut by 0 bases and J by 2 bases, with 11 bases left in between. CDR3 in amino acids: CASSVASRGNYGYTF. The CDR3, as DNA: TGTGCCAGCAGCGTAGCCTCCAGGGGAAACTATGGCTACACCTTC. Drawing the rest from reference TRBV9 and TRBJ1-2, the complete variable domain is DSGVTQTPKHLITATGQRVTLRCSPRSGDLSVYWYQQSLDQGLQFLIQYYNGEERAKGNILERFSAQQFPDLHSELNLSSLELGDSALYFCASSVASRGNYGYTFGSGTRLTVV.

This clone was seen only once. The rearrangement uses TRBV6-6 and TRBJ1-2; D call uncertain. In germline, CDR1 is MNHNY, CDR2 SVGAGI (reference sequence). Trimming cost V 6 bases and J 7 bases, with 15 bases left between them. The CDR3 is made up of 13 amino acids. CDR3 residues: CASSPPGLGGYTF. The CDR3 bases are TGTGCCAGCAGCCCCCCGGGGTTGGGTGGCTACACCTTC.

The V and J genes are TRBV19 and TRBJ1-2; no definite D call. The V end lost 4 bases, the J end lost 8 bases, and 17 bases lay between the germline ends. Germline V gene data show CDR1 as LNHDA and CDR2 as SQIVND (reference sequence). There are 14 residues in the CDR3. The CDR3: CASSTNGLVVGYTF. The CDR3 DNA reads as TGTGCCAGTAGTACCAATGGGCTGGTGGTAGGCTACACCTTC.

DNA of the CDR3: TGTGCCAGCAGTTCGACAGGGGGCGCCTCTGGGGCCAACGTCCTGACTTTC. It translates to CASSSTGGASGANVLTF. The rearrangement links TRBV28 to TRBJ2-6; 10 nucleotides match TRBD1. The CDR3 spans 17 residues. The germline CDR1 and CDR2 sequences are MDHEN and SYDVKM. Trimming at V came to 4 bases and at J to 0 bases, leaving 3 bases not matched to a gene. Combining the CDR3 with reference TRBV28 and TRBJ2-6 gives the whole variable domain DVKVTQSSRYLVKRTGEKVFLECVQDMDHENMFWYRQDPGLGLRLIYFSYDVKMKEKGDIPEGYSVSREKKERFSLILESASTNQTSMYLCASSSTGGASGANVLTFGAGSRLTVL.

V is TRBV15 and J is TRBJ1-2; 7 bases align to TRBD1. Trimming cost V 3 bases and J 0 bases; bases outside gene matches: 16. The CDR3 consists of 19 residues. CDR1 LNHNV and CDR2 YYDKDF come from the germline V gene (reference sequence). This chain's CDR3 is CATSRGTDPLQGANYGYTF. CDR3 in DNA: TGTGCCACCAGCAGGGGGACAGACCCTCTCCAAGGAGCTAACTATGGCTACACCTTC.